These 5 T cell receptor beta chains were all obtained from the same sample, sequenced in a study of technical replicates of blood from a handful of donors. Only in-frame clones appear in the TCRdb table, and some are missing; sequencing was by immunoSEQ multiplex PCR. The sample lists 76,000 or so clones, 90% to 95% occurring once. Sequencing was done on a sample of T cells isolated from PBMCs. These receptors originate from a human donor in good health.

This clone was seen only once. The chain couples TRBV5-1 to TRBJ2-7; 12 bases line up with TRBD2. This CDR3 has 18 residues. Germline CDR1 reads SGHRS; CDR2 reads YFSETQ. V dropped 1 base and J dropped 0; count of bases not matched to a gene: 8. The CDR3 protein is CASSLPELAGGFSYEQYF. Written as DNA, the CDR3 is TGCGCCAGCAGCTTGCCCGAACTAGCGGGGGGATTCTCCTACGAGCAGTACTTC.

The chain recombines TRBV21-1 with TRBJ1-4; the table's D call, TRBD1, was not checked against the DNA. TRBV21-1 counts as a pseudogene. The CDR3 extends over 14 amino acids. The CDR3 sequence: CASSNEGQGEKLFF. The CDR3 DNA reads as TGTGCCAGCAGCAACGAAGGACAGGGGGAAAAACTGTTTTTT.

The chain has TRBV6-1 and TRBJ1-2; TRBD1 matches at 7 bases. V was clipped by 2 bases and J by 4 bases; unmatched bases: 7. The CDR3 covers 15 residues. The germline V gene encodes CDR1 MNHNS and CDR2 SASEGT. CDR3 nucleotides: TGTGCCAGCAGTGAAATGACAGGGTACATCTATGGCTACACCTTC. Translating it yields CASSEMTGYIYGYTF.

This chain connects TRBV7-7 to TRBJ2-1; D unresolved. The CDR3 loop spans 14 amino acids. CDR1 is SSHAT, CDR2 FNYEAQ, per germline (reference sequence). Trimming shortened V by 3 bases and J by 7 bases, and 13 bases separated the two germline ends. The CDR3 is CASSFSQNRNEQFF. CDR3 nucleotide sequence: TGTGCCAGCAGCTTCTCCCAAAACCGGAATGAGCAGTTCTTC.

This chain joins TRBV15 and TRBJ2-6; D gene uncertain. Trimming removed 0 bases from V and 0 bases from J, with 6 bases in between. The CDR3 has 16 residues. Per germline, CDR1 LNHNV and CDR2 YYDKDF (reference sequence). CDR3 in DNA: TGTGCCACCAGCAGAGATGTCTCCTCTGGGGCCAACGTCCTGACTTTC. Its translation: CATSRDVSSGANVLTF.